A single sample is the source of the 22 T cell receptor beta chains below, sequenced in a study of cytomegalovirus exposure and HLA in healthy donors. A multiplex PCR was run with 60 Vbeta primers and 13 Jbeta primers. The assay was immunoSEQ multiplex PCR, and TCRdb's table has in-frame clones only and misses some. There are roughly 150,000 clones in the sample; approximately 71% occur only once, and more than 9% lies in the top ten. The sample consisted of PBMCs. The receptors shown here come from a young man in good health and CMV-seropositive.

V usage is TRBV5-4 and J usage is TRBJ2-5; TRBD1 might be the D (5 bases). The V end lost 0 bases, the J end lost 4 bases, and 10 bases lay between the germline ends. CDR3 length: 14 amino acids. The germline gives CDR1 SGHNT, CDR2 YYREEE (reference sequence). CDR3: CASSLAGPIETQYF. CDR3 bases: TGTGCCAGCAGCTTGGCAGGGCCGATAGAGACCCAGTACTTC.

The chain couples TRBV7-9 to TRBJ2-7; TRBD2 aligns across 9 bases. Germline CDR1 is SEHNR and CDR2 is FQNEAQ (reference sequence). This CDR3 region has 15 residues. Trimming cost V 5 bases and J 4 bases; bases outside gene matches: 9. The CDR3 loop is CASSPFFSGGYEQYF. The CDR3 DNA sequence: TGTGCCAGCAGCCCTTTCTTTAGCGGGGGTTACGAGCAGTACTTC.

As for this clone: The identical CDR3 is also encoded by other nucleotide sequences in the sample. The chain has TRBV5-1 and TRBJ1-5; D is unresolved. Germline CDR1 SGHRS, CDR2 YFSETQ. The CDR3 length is 14 residues. Trimming cost V 0 bases and J 6 bases, with 10 bases left between them. The CDR3 coding sequence is TGCGCCAGCAGCTTGGGGGCGGAGGGTCAGCCCCAGCATTTT. Translating it yields CASSLGAEGQPQHF.

The chain's CDR3 is CASSSGRNEQFF. Written as DNA, the CDR3 is TGTGCCAGCAGCTCGGGTCGTAATGAGCAGTTCTTC. The chain carries TRBV11-2 and TRBJ2-1; D gene unclear. Trimming left V 4 bases short and J 7 bases short, with 8 bases between. The CDR3 has 12 amino acids. CDR1 is SGHAT, CDR2 FQNNGV, per germline.

A few counts support this clone. This sequence joins TRBV5-1 and TRBJ1-6, with D uncertain. From germline, CDR1 is SGHRS and CDR2 YFSETQ. The CDR3 loop spans 14 amino acids. V was cut by 2 bases and J by 7 bases, with 10 bases left in between. Written as DNA, the CDR3 is TGCGCCAGCAGCTTAGACTTTTTCAATTCACCCCTCCACTTT. Translating gives CASSLDFFNSPLHF. The full variable domain, rest sourced from reference TRBV5-1 and TRBJ1-6, is KAGVTQTPRYLIKTRGQQVTLSCSPISGHRSVSWYQQTPGQGLQFLFEYFSETQRNKGNFPGRFSGRQFSNSRSEMNVSTLELGDSALYLCASSLDFFNSPLHFGNGTRLTVT.

The rearrangement uses TRBV28 and TRBJ2-1; a weak D match, TRBD1 (6 bases). The CDR3 sequence is 14 residues long. The germline V gene has CDR1 MDHEN and CDR2 SYDVKM. V was trimmed by 6 bases and J by 2 bases, leaving 11 bases between them. CDR3 sequence (DNA): TGTGCCAGCAGCCCCGGGACAACCTACAATGAGCAGTTCTTC. It translates to CASSPGTTYNEQFF. The whole variable domain, filled in from reference TRBV28 and TRBJ2-1, reads DVKVTQSSRYLVKRTGEKVFLECVQDMDHENMFWYRQDPGLGLRLIYFSYDVKMKEKGDIPEGYSVSREKKERFSLILESASTNQTSMYLCASSPGTTYNEQFFGPGTRLTVL.

The chain combines TRBV6-4 with TRBJ1-2; no reliable D call. V shed 4 bases and J shed 2 bases, with 20 bases lying between them. CDR1 is MRHNA, CDR2 SNTAGT, per germline. The CDR3 sequence is 17 residues long. CDR3 sequence reads: CASSGQASLFLNYGYTF. The DNA for the CDR3 is TGTGCCAGCAGTGGTCAGGCCTCCCTATTCTTAAACTATGGCTACACCTTC.

The chain recombines TRBV15 with TRBJ1-3; D gene unclear. CDR1 LNHNV and CDR2 YYDKDF come from the germline V gene (reference sequence). V was pared by 1 base and J by 0 bases, with 16 bases between. There are 18 residues in the CDR3. The CDR3 loop reads CATSRGSLGESSGNTIYF. In DNA form, the CDR3 reads TGTGCCACCAGCAGAGGATCCTTGGGCGAGAGCTCTGGAAACACCATATATTTT. The full variable domain, rest sourced from reference TRBV15 and TRBJ1-3, is DAMVIQNPRYQVTQFGKPVTLSCSQTLNHNVMYWYQQKSSQAPKLLFHYYDKDFNNEADTPDNFQSRRPNTSFCFLDIRSPGLGDTAMYLCATSRGSLGESSGNTIYFGEGSWLTVV.

In this sample, this clone turned up once. This rearrangement joins TRBV29-1 to TRBJ1-2, with D perhaps matching TRBD1 (6 bases). Germline lookup yields CDR1 SQVTM and CDR2 ANQGSEA. The CDR3 spans 13 residues. CDR3 DNA sequence: TGCACCCTAATTGTCCTGGGGGCGGATGGCTACACCTTC. Encoded protein: CTLIVLGADGYTF.

The rearrangement uses TRBV29-1 and TRBJ2-1; 10 bases map to TRBD2. J lost 8 bases, V lost 4 bases, and 5 bases had no gene match. Germline CDR1 and CDR2: SQVTM and ANQGSEA. The CDR3 runs 13 residues. The CDR3 is CSVASGSWDEQFF. As DNA, the CDR3 is TGCAGCGTTGCTAGCGGGAGTTGGGATGAGCAGTTCTTC.

This chain uses TRBV5-4 with TRBJ1-3; D may be TRBD1 (6 bases). Trimming shortened V by 4 bases and J by 2 bases, and 13 bases separated the two germline ends. Germline CDR1 is SGHNT and CDR2 is YYREEE (reference sequence). The CDR3 consists of 15 residues. The CDR3 protein is CASSTTTGPGNTIYF. CDR3 bases: TGTGCCAGCAGCACAACTACAGGGCCTGGAAACACCATATATTTT. The whole variable domain, remainder taken from reference TRBV5-4 and TRBJ1-3, is ETGVTQSPTHLIKTRGQQVTLRCSSQSGHNTVSWYQQALGQGPQFIFQYYREEENGRGNFPPRFSGLQFPNYSSELNVNALELDDSALYLCASSTTTGPGNTIYFGEGSWLTVV.

This chain links TRBV25-1 with TRBJ1-1, with TRBD1 as a possible D gene (6 bases). The length of the CDR3 is 14 residues. The germline V gene has CDR1 MGHDK and CDR2 SYGVNS. Trimming pared 2 bases from V and 0 bases from J, leaving 7 bases between. The CDR3 coding sequence is TGTGCCAGCAGTGAACGACAGGTGAACACTGAAGCTTTCTTT. This gives the protein CASSERQVNTEAFF. Looking up the rest from reference TRBV25-1 and TRBJ1-1 gives the full variable domain: EADIYQTPRYLVIGTGKKITLECSQTMGHDKMYWYQQDPGMELHLIHYSYGVNSTEKGDLSSESTVSRIRTEHFPLTLESARPSHTSQYLCASSERQVNTEAFFGQGTRLTVV.

The rearrangement links TRBV5-1 to TRBJ2-7; D gene uncertain. V was trimmed by 0 bases and J by 3 bases, leaving 4 bases between them. The CDR3 runs 12 residues. Germline V lookup: CDR1 SGHRS, CDR2 YFSETQ. CDR3 in DNA: TGCGCCAGCAGCTTGGACGGCTACGAGCAGTACTTC. Amino acid sequence: CASSLDGYEQYF.

This chain joins TRBV27 and TRBJ2-7; D not certain. Looked up from germline, CDR1 is MNHEY and CDR2 is SMNVEV (reference sequence). The V and J ends lost 5 bases and 2 bases respectively, with 10 bases between them. CDR3 size: 13 residues. This CDR3 reads CASSPRPPYEQYF. For the CDR3, the DNA is TGTGCCAGCAGTCCGCGCCCCCCCTACGAGCAGTACTTC.

J is TRBJ2-5 and V is TRBV7-8; D not resolved. V dropped 1 base and J dropped 2 bases, with 5 bases sitting between them. The germline gives CDR1 SGHVS, CDR2 FQNEAQ. The CDR3 totals 13 residues. DNA for the CDR3: TGTGCCAGCAGCTTAGTACAGCAAGAGACCCAGTACTTC. Amino acid sequence: CASSLVQQETQYF. Drawing the rest from reference TRBV7-8 and TRBJ2-5, the complete variable domain is GAGVSQSPRYKVAKRGQDVALRCDPISGHVSLFWYQQALGQGPEFLTYFQNEAQLDKSGLPSDRFFAERPEGSVSTLKIQRTQQEDSAVYLCASSLVQQETQYFGPGTRLLVL.

The chain has TRBV6-1 and TRBJ2-1; maybe TRBD1 (5 bases). Germline CDR1 MNHNS, CDR2 SASEGT. This CDR3 contains 13 residues. Trimming took 4 bases from V and 7 from J, leaving 11 bases between them. CDR3 region: CASSGQKGNEQFF. The CDR3, as DNA: TGTGCCAGCAGTGGACAAAAGGGGAATGAGCAGTTCTTC.

This clone was seen only once. This chain joins TRBV6-5 and TRBJ1-2, with D possibly TRBD1 on 6 matching bases. Trimming left V 5 bases short and J 9 bases short, with 16 bases between. From germline, CDR1 is MNHEY and CDR2 SVGAGI. The CDR3 covers 13 residues. As DNA, the CDR3 is TGTGCCAGCAGTGCCAGGGGAAAAGAACGCTACACCTTC. Translating it yields CASSARGKERYTF.

This chain joins TRBV14 and TRBJ1-1; D is undetermined. Germline loops: CDR1 SGHDN, CDR2 FVKESK. V lost 4 bases and J 1 base, leaving 4 bases between the germline ends. The CDR3 consists of 12 residues. The CDR3 nucleotides are TGTGCCAGCAGCCGACAGAACACTGAAGCTTTCTTT. It is translated as CASSRQNTEAFF.

The table lists this clone with a few counts. The chain carries TRBV28 and TRBJ2-6; TRBD2 might be the D (5 bases). V gave up 5 bases and J gave up 1 base, with 9 bases separating them. Germline V gene lookup returns CDR1 MDHEN and CDR2 SYDVKM. CDR3 length equals 15 residues. CDR3 in amino acids: CASSVGGSGANVLTF. CDR3 bases: TGTGCCAGCAGTGTAGGCGGGTCTGGGGCCAACGTCCTGACTTTC.

This clone was seen only a few times. The genes are TRBV27 and TRBJ1-1, with TRBD1 identical over 11 bases. This CDR3 comprises 17 residues. Per germline, CDR1 MNHEY and CDR2 SMNVEV (reference sequence). Trimming took 5 bases from V and 1 from J; bases not matched to a gene: 9. CDR3 region: CASSQRDRGERNTEAFF. The CDR3 region has the DNA TGTGCCAGCAGTCAAAGGGACAGGGGGGAGAGGAACACTGAAGCTTTCTTT.

This rearrangement joins TRBV28 to TRBJ2-5; D is unresolved. With 1 base removed from V and 6 bases from J, the gap between germline ends came to 9 bases. This CDR3 comprises 13 residues. Germline V CDR1 and CDR2: MDHEN, SYDVKM. CDR3 amino acids: CASSLSVDKTQYF. The CDR3 DNA reads as TGTGCCAGCAGTTTATCAGTAGACAAGACCCAGTACTTC.

This clone appeared a single time. The V call is TRBV28, the J call TRBJ2-7; 8 positions match TRBD1. Germline values: CDR1 MDHEN, CDR2 SYDVKM. Trimming took 3 bases from V and 4 from J; bases not matched to a gene: 5. The CDR3 loop spans 14 amino acids. CDR3 coding DNA: TGTGCCAGCAGTTTGGAAACAGGGGGTTACGAGCAGTACTTC. Its protein product is CASSLETGGYEQYF.